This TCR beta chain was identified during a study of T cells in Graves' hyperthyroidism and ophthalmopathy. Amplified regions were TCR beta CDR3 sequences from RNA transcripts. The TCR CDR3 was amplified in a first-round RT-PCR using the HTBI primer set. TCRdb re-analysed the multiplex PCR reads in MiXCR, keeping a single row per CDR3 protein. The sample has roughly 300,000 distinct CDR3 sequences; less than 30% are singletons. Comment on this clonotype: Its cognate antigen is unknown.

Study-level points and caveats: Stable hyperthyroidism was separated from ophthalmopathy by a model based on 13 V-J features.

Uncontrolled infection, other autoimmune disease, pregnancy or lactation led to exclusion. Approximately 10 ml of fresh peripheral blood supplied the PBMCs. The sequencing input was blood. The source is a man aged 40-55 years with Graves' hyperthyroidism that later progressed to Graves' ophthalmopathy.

The CDR3 coding sequence is TGTGCCAGCAGTACCCGGGACAGAAACACTGAAGCTTTCTTT. It specifies CASSTRDRNTEAFF. The chain couples TRBV12-3 or TRBV12-4 to TRBJ1-1, with TRBD1 identical over 7 bases. The trim removed 5 bases at V and 2 bases at J, leaving 5 bases unmatched. This CDR3 contains 14 residues.